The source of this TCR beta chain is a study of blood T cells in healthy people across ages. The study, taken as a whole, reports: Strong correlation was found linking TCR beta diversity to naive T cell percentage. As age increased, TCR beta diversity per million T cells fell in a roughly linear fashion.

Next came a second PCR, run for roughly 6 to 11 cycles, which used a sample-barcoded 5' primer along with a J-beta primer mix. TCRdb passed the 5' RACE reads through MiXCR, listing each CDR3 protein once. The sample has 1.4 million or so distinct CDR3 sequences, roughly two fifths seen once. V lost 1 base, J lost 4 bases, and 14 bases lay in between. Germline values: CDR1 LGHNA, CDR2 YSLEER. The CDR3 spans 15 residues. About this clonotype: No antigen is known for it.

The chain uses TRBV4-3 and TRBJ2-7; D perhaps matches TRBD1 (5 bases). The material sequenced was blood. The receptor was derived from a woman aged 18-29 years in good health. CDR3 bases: TGCGCCAGCAGCCAAGCGAAGACAGCTGGATACGAGCAGTACTTC. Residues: CASSQAKTAGYEQYF.